This T cell receptor (beta chain) was sequenced in a study of early T cells in non-severe SARS-CoV-2 infection. Across the whole study: The input, bulk RNA from unsorted whole blood, was sequenced, and chains were unpaired.

This clonotype was seen a handful of times. Its specificity is not known. The CDR3 length is 17 residues. Between the trimmed V and J ends, which lost 1 base and 4 bases, there was a span of 20 bases. CDR1 SGHRS and CDR2 YFSETQ come from the germline V gene. Attachment of unique molecular identifiers was made to individual cDNA molecules. TCRdb processed the 5' RACE reads anew with MiXCR; each CDR3 protein has one entry. The sample comprises tens of thousands of distinct CDR3 sequences, about 4.6% of which are singletons, and around 10% rests with the top ten. Study-wide results and caveats: Anti-spike CD8 specificities were favored by VDJdb matching, whose results missed private and CD4 specificities.

The rearrangement uses TRBV5-1 and TRBJ1-1; D unresolved. Source material: whole blood. This clonotype was sampled from an adult who was a healthcare worker with PCR-confirmed SARS-CoV-2 infection or an uninfected control (not recorded which). The CDR3 DNA reads as TGCGCCAGCAGCTTGTGGCCTTCAGGCCCAGTGGGCACTGAAGCTTTCTTT. Translation gives CASSLWPSGPVGTEAFF.